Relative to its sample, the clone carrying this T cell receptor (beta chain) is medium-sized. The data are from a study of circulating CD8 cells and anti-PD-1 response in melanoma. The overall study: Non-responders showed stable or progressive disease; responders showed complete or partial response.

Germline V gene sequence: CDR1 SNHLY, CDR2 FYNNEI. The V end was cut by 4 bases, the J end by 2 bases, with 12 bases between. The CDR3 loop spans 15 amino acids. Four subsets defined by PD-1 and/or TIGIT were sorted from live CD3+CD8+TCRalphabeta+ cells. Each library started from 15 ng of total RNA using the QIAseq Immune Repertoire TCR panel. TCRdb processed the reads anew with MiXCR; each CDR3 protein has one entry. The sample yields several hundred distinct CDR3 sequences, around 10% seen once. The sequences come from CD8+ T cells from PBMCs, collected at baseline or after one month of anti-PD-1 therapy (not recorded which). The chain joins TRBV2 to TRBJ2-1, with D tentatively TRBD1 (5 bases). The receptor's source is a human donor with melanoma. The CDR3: CASSVLRVPYNEQFF. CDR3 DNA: TGTGCCAGCAGTGTCCTCAGGGTACCCTACAATGAGCAGTTCTTC.